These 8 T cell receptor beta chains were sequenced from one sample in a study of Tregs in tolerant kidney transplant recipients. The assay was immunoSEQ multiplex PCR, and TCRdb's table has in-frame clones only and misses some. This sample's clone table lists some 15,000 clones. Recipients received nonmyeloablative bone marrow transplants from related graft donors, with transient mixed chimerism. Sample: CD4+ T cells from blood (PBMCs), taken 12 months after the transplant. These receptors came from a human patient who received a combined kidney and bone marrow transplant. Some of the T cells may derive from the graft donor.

The DNA read from the CDR3 is TGTGCCAGCAGTTTCCCTCAGGGGCCC. It codes for CASSFPQGP. The CDR3 in its entirety is CASSFPQGPQHF. V and J are TRBV12-3 or TRBV12-4 and TRBJ1-5; perhaps TRBD1 as D (5 bases). Read data end 3 residues before the CDR3 end; the end is taken from the germline J gene. The V gene lost 3 bases and the J gene lost 9 bases, with 9 bases spanning the gap. This CDR3 has 12 amino acids.

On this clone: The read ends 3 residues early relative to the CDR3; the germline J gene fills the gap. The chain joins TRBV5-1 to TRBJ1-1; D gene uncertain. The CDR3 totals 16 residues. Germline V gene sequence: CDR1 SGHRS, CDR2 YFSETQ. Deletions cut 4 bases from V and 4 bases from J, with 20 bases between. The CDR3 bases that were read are TGCGCCAGCAGCCTGACGGAAGTAAGGGCAGGCACTGAA. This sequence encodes CASSLTEVRAGTE. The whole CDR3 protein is CASSLTEVRAGTEAFF.

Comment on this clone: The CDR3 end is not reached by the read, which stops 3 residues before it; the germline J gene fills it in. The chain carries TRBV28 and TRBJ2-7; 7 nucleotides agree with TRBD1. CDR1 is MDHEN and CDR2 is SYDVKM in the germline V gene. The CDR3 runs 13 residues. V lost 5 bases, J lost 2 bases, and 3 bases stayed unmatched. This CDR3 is CASSRQGPYEQYF. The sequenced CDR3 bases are TGTGCCAGCAGTCGACAGGGCCCCTACGAG.

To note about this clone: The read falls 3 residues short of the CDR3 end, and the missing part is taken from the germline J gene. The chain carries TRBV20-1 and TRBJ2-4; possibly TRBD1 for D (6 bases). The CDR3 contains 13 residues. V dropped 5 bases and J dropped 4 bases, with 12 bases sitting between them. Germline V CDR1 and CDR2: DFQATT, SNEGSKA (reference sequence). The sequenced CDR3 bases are TGCAGTGCTCTTCGGACAGCTAAAAACATT. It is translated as CSALRTAKNI. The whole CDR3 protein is CSALRTAKNIQYF.

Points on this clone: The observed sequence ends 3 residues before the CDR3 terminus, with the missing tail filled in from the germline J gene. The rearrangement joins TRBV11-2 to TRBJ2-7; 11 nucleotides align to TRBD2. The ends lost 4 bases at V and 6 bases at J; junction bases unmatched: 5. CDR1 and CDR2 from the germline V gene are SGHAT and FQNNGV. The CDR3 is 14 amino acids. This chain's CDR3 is CASSSLAGGPEQYF. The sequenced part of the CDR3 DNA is TGTGCCAGCAGCTCCTTAGCGGGAGGGCCCGAG.

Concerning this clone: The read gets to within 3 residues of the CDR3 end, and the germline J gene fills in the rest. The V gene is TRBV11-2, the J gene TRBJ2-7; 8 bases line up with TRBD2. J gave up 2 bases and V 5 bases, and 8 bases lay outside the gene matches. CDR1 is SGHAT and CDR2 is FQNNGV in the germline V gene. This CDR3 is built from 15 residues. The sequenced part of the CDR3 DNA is TGTGCCAGCAGCGCCGCGGCGGGAGGACCCTACGAG. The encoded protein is CASSAAAGGPYE. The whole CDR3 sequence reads CASSAAAGGPYEQYF.

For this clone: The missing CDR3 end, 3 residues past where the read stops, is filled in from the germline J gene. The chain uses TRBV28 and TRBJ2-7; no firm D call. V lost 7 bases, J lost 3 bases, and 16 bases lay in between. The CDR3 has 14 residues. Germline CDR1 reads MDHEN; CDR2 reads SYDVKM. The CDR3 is CASKVAGPLYEQYF. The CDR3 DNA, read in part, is TGTGCCAGCAAAGTGGCAGGCCCCCTCTACGAG.

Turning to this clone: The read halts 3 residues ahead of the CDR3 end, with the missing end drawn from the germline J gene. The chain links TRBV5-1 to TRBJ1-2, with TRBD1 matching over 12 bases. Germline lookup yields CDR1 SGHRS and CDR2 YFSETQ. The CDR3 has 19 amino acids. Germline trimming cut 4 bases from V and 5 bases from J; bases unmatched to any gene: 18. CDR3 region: CASSRGTGTGGSREYGYTF. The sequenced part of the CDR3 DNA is TGCGCCAGCAGCCGGGGCACCGGGACAGGGGGCTCTAGGGAATATGGC.